The 31 T cell receptor beta chains in this list originate from one sample, sequenced in a study of blood T cell repertoires in COVID-19. Data came from immunoSEQ multiplex PCR; TCRdb stores just in-frame clones and leaves some out. The sample yields some 120,000 clones, approximately 84% seen once. Source material: peripheral blood. These receptors all come from a human donor in a cohort sampled during active COVID-19.

The V call is TRBV3-1 (or the pseudogene TRBV3-2), the J call TRBJ2-1; D is perhaps TRBD2 (6 bases). Germline CDR1 is LGHDT and CDR2 is YNNKEL (reference sequence). The V and J ends lost 3 bases and 9 bases respectively, with 18 bases between them. CDR3 length equals 15 residues. Here the CDR3 DNA reads TGTGCCAGCAGCCACTCCGGGACTTCGCCCGGTGAGCAGTTCTTC. Protein product: CASSHSGTSPGEQFF.

The DNA for the CDR3 is TGTGCCAGCAGGGTAACACCGAACACTGAAGCTTTCTTT. This sequence encodes CASRVTPNTEAFF. This chain links TRBV2 with TRBJ1-1; D is undetermined. CDR3 size: 13 residues. Germline V CDR1 and CDR2: SNHLY, FYNNEI. Trimming removed 6 bases from V and 1 base from J, with 9 bases in between.

The genes are TRBV5-4 and TRBJ2-4; 10 bases are shared with TRBD1. The CDR3 covers 17 residues. Germline V gene sequence: CDR1 SGHNT, CDR2 YYREEE (reference sequence). After removal of 4 bases from V and 0 bases from J, the junction contained 7 bases not matched to a gene. CDR3 in DNA: TGTGCCAGCAGCGCAGGGACAGGGGAACTAGCCAAAAACATTCAGTACTTC. As protein: CASSAGTGELAKNIQYF.

This sequence joins TRBV10-1 and TRBJ2-1; 10 nucleotides agree with TRBD1. Losses at the gene ends were 4 bases for V and 5 bases for J; bases not matched to a gene: 5. Per the germline V gene, CDR1 is WNHNN and CDR2 is SYGVQD (reference sequence). The CDR3 contains 15 residues. CDR3 in DNA: TGCGCCAGCAGTGCATCCGGGACAGGGGACAATGAGCAGTTCTTC. This gives the protein CASSASGTGDNEQFF.

This rearrangement joins TRBV5-4 to TRBJ1-1; D is possibly TRBD1 (6 bases). V was pared by 3 bases and J by 2 bases, with 14 bases between. CDR1 is SGHNT, CDR2 YYREEE, per germline (reference sequence). This CDR3 is 15 amino acids long. CDR3 nucleotide sequence: TGTGCCAGCAGCTCTATTAACAGGGATAACACTGAAGCTTTCTTT. Translating gives CASSSINRDNTEAFF.

The chain carries TRBV27 and TRBJ2-1; no clear D. Germline V CDR1 and CDR2: MNHEY, SMNVEV (reference sequence). V dropped 3 bases and J dropped 0 bases, with 3 bases sitting between them. The CDR3 spans 13 residues. CDR3 sequence reads: CASSFISYNEQFF. CDR3 DNA sequence: TGTGCCAGCAGTTTTATCTCCTACAATGAGCAGTTCTTC.

The chain carries TRBV7-9 and TRBJ1-4, with 7 bases aligning to TRBD1. The germline V gene encodes CDR1 SEHNR and CDR2 FQNEAQ (reference sequence). The CDR3 contains 15 residues. J was trimmed by 7 bases and V by 1 base; bases with no gene match: 6. CDR3 sequence reads: CASSLEGASGEKLFF. CDR3 nucleotide sequence: TGTGCCAGCAGCTTAGAGGGGGCTTCCGGTGAAAAACTGTTTTTT.

DNA for the CDR3: TGTGCCAGCAGGGAACCAGGTAGTCACACCGGGGAGCTGTTTTTT. Protein sequence: CASREPGSHTGELFF. The V gene is TRBV13, the J gene TRBJ2-2; D ambiguous. The V gene lost 6 bases and the J gene lost 3 bases, with 14 bases spanning the gap. There are 15 residues in the CDR3. Germline V lookup: CDR1 PRHDT, CDR2 FYEKMQ (reference sequence).

The V gene is TRBV5-6, the J gene TRBJ2-3, with a weak D call TRBD2 (6 bases). Deletions cut 6 bases from V and 1 base from J, with 9 bases between. CDR3 length equals 13 residues. CDR1 SGHDT and CDR2 YYEEEE come from the germline V gene. DNA of the CDR3: TGTGCCAGCATCGGCGGGGGCACAGATACGCAGTATTTT. It yields the protein CASIGGGTDTQYF.

This clone was observed a handful of times. The CDR3 is CASSWSSGGGNTEAFF. The CDR3 nucleotides are TGCGCCAGCAGCTGGAGCTCGGGGGGCGGGAACACTGAAGCTTTCTTT. The rearrangement uses TRBV5-1 and TRBJ1-1, with a possible D match to TRBD1 (6 bases). V shed 3 bases and J shed 1 base, with 16 bases lying between them. Germline CDR1 and CDR2: SGHRS and YFSETQ. The CDR3 length is 16 residues. Looking up the rest from reference TRBV5-1 and TRBJ1-1 gives the full variable domain: KAGVTQTPRYLIKTRGQQVTLSCSPISGHRSVSWYQQTPGQGLQFLFEYFSETQRNKGNFPGRFSGRQFSNSRSEMNVSTLELGDSALYLCASSWSSGGGNTEAFFGQGTRLTVV.

The CDR3 DNA follows: TGTGCCAGCAGCCCAACTGGTGACTCAAGCTCTGGAAACACCATATATTTT. Protein product: CASSPTGDSSSGNTIYF. The V gene is TRBV13, the J gene TRBJ1-3; D is unresolved. With 5 bases removed from V and 0 bases from J, the gap between germline ends came to 17 bases. There are 17 residues in the CDR3. CDR1 and CDR2 (germline): PRHDT, FYEKMQ (reference sequence).

This CDR3 is CASTIRGSYEQYF. For the CDR3, the DNA is TGTGCCAGCACTATCAGAGGTTCCTACGAGCAGTACTTC. This rearrangement joins TRBV6-6 to TRBJ2-7, with D unclear. The CDR3 extends over 13 amino acids. V was pared by 7 bases and J by 1 base, with 11 bases between. Germline lookup yields CDR1 MNHNY and CDR2 SVGAGI (reference sequence).

The chain links TRBV5-1 to TRBJ1-2, with TRBD1 identical over 8 bases. There are 13 residues in the CDR3. V was clipped by 4 bases and J by 7 bases; unmatched bases: 6. Germline values: CDR1 SGHRS, CDR2 YFSETQ. Here the CDR3 DNA reads TGCGCCAGCAGCCCGCGAGGACAGGGTGGCTACACCTTC. It specifies CASSPRGQGGYTF.

The rearrangement uses TRBV4-2 and TRBJ2-5; a weak D match, TRBD2 (6 bases). Deletions cut 0 bases from V and 5 bases from J, with 16 bases between. This CDR3 has 16 amino acids. The V gene's germline CDR1 is LGHNA and CDR2 YNFKEQ. CDR3 protein: CASSQDLEGRGETQYF. DNA for the CDR3: TGTGCCAGCAGCCAAGATCTGGAGGGGAGAGGGGAGACCCAGTACTTC.

DNA of the CDR3: TGTGCCAGCAGCCAAGAGAGTGTATCCCACGGTATCGATGGCTACACCTTC. Encoded protein: CASSQESVSHGIDGYTF. The gene calls are TRBV4-2 and TRBJ1-2; D uncertain. Germline V gene sequence: CDR1 LGHNA, CDR2 YNFKEQ. Trimming took 0 bases from V and 6 from J, leaving 20 bases between them. The CDR3 consists of 17 residues.

This rearrangement joins TRBV10-3 to TRBJ2-5; 7 bases fit TRBD1. Germline V lookup: CDR1 ENHRY, CDR2 SYGVKD. Trimming at V came to 6 bases and at J to 5 bases, leaving 9 bases not matched to a gene. This CDR3 has 14 amino acids. In nucleotides, the CDR3 is TGTGCCATCAGCGCTGGGACAGTTCCGGAGACCCAGTACTTC. Its protein product is CAISAGTVPETQYF.

This clone was seen only once. The genes are TRBV9 and TRBJ1-1; D might be TRBD1 (6 bases). CDR1 and CDR2 from the germline V gene are SGDLS and YYNGEE. The CDR3 sequence is 14 residues long. Deletions cut 3 bases from V and 0 bases from J, with 9 bases between. CDR3 region: CASSARQVNTEAFF. CDR3 sequence (DNA): TGTGCCAGCAGCGCCCGACAGGTGAACACTGAAGCTTTCTTT.

The chain is built from TRBV4-1 and TRBJ2-4; 10 bases are shared with TRBD2. J gave up 9 bases and V 2 bases, and 4 bases lay outside the gene matches. CDR3 length: 14 amino acids. CDR1 and CDR2 from the germline V gene are MGHRA and YSYEKL. CDR3 residues: CASSQIAGGGIQYF. The CDR3, as DNA: TGCGCCAGCAGCCAAATAGCGGGGGGCGGCATTCAGTACTTC.

The chain combines TRBV4-2 with TRBJ2-1, with 8 nucleotides matching TRBD2. The trim removed 0 bases at V and 8 bases at J, leaving 12 bases unmatched. Germline values: CDR1 LGHNA, CDR2 YNFKEQ. This CDR3 region has 17 residues. This CDR3 is CASSQDGRGGLIYEQFF. CDR3 nucleotides: TGTGCCAGCAGCCAAGATGGACGGGGGGGGCTGATTTATGAGCAGTTCTTC.

The gene calls are TRBV10-1 and TRBJ2-3, with D possibly matching TRBD2 (6 bases). Trimming removed 6 bases at V and 1 base at J, with 14 bases between. The CDR3 extends over 15 amino acids. Germline V lookup: CDR1 WNHNN, CDR2 SYGVQD (reference sequence). The CDR3 sequence: CASSPGLYRTDTQYF. The CDR3 region has the DNA TGCGCCAGCAGCCCGGGACTCTACCGCACAGATACGCAGTATTTT.

The rearrangement joins TRBV3-1 (or the pseudogene TRBV3-2) to TRBJ1-5; TRBD1 aligns across 7 bases. From germline, CDR1 is LGHDT and CDR2 YNNKEL (reference sequence). This CDR3 has 13 residues. Trimming cost V 4 bases and J 5 bases; bases outside gene matches: 2. CDR3 sequence (DNA): TGTGCCAGCAGCCGAGACAGGGATCAGCCCCAGCATTTT. This gives the protein CASSRDRDQPQHF.

This clone appeared a single time. The chain has TRBV27 and TRBJ2-1; weak D call: TRBD2 (6 bases). V was trimmed by 6 bases and J by 3 bases, leaving 12 bases between them. This CDR3 is built from 14 residues. In germline, CDR1 is MNHEY, CDR2 SMNVEV (reference sequence). CDR3 bases: TGTGCCAGCAGGCGGGACCTAGACTACAATGAGCAGTTCTTC. It specifies CASRRDLDYNEQFF.

V and J are TRBV2 and TRBJ2-1, with 9 bases that match TRBD2. This CDR3 region has 14 residues. The J segment lost 3 bases and the V segment lost 7 bases, leaving 4 bases of the junction unmatched. Germline assignment: CDR1 SNHLY and CDR2 FYNNEI. The CDR3: CASMTSGHYNEQFF. The CDR3 DNA is TGTGCCAGCATGACTAGCGGCCACTACAATGAGCAGTTCTTC.

This chain joins TRBV27 and TRBJ2-7; 8 nucleotides agree with TRBD1. The ends lost 0 bases at V and 2 bases at J; junction bases unmatched: 0. Looked up from germline, CDR1 is MNHEY and CDR2 is SMNVEV (reference sequence). The CDR3 sequence is 14 residues long. The CDR3 is CASSLSDRAYEQYF. CDR3 nucleotides: TGTGCCAGCAGTTTATCGGACAGGGCCTACGAGCAGTACTTC.

This CDR3 is CASTRGEAYGYTF. The CDR3 DNA reads TGCGCCAGTACCAGGGGCGAAGCCTATGGCTACACCTTC. The J gene is TRBJ1-2, the V gene TRBV5-1, with a weak D call TRBD1 (6 bases). CDR3 length equals 13 residues. Trimming shortened V by 8 bases and J by 4 bases, and 15 bases separated the two germline ends. Looked up from germline, CDR1 is SGHRS and CDR2 is YFSETQ. Based on the CDR3 plus reference TRBV5-1 and TRBJ1-2, the full variable domain is KAGVTQTPRYLIKTRGQQVTLSCSPISGHRSVSWYQQTPGQGLQFLFEYFSETQRNKGNFPGRFSGRQFSNSRSEMNVSTLELGDSALYLCASTRGEAYGYTFGSGTRLTVV.

J is TRBJ1-4 and V is TRBV12-3 or TRBV12-4, with a weak D call TRBD1 (5 bases). V was shortened by 5 bases and J by 3 bases, with 7 bases between the two germline ends. This CDR3 contains 13 residues. CDR3 sequence reads: CASSGGSNEKLFF. In DNA, the CDR3 is TGTGCCAGCAGTGGGGGGTCTAATGAAAAACTGTTTTTT.

This rearrangement joins TRBV4-1 to TRBJ2-3; D gene uncertain. This CDR3 has 15 residues. Germline CDR1 is MGHRA and CDR2 is YSYEKL. Trimming shortened V by 2 bases and J by 1 base, and 10 bases separated the two germline ends. CDR3 in DNA: TGCGCCAGCAGCCAACGTGGCCCTGGCACAGATACGCAGTATTTT. This gives the protein CASSQRGPGTDTQYF.

The chain carries TRBV5-1 and TRBJ1-1; D uncertain. Germline CDR1 SGHRS, CDR2 YFSETQ. The CDR3 is 14 residues long. The germline V and J ends were trimmed by 4 bases and 2 bases, with 12 bases remaining between them. The CDR3 region is CASSTSEGNTEAFF. As DNA, the CDR3 is TGCGCCAGCAGCACGTCAGAGGGAAACACTGAAGCTTTCTTT.

V usage is TRBV6-5 and J usage is TRBJ2-1; 8 nucleotides match TRBD2. CDR3 length: 15 amino acids. After removal of 5 bases from V and 3 bases from J, the junction contained 6 bases not matched to a gene. In germline, CDR1 is MNHEY, CDR2 SVGAGI. CDR3 loop: CASSPPGGGYNEQFF. Written as DNA, the CDR3 is TGTGCCAGCAGTCCCCCGGGGGGGGGCTACAATGAGCAGTTCTTC.

As to this clone: The identical CDR3 is also encoded by other nucleotide sequences in the sample. V is TRBV3-1 (or the pseudogene TRBV3-2) and J is TRBJ2-5; possible D gene TRBD2, 5 bases. Germline-derived CDR1 and CDR2 are LGHDT and YNNKEL (reference sequence). The V gene lost 2 bases and the J gene lost 5 bases, with 6 bases spanning the gap. This CDR3 is 12 amino acids long. CDR3 sequence (DNA): TGTGCCAGCAGCCAATCGGGGGAGACCCAGTACTTC. Protein sequence: CASSQSGETQYF.

The J gene is TRBJ2-5, the V gene TRBV27; the D gene is possibly TRBD2 (7 bases). V was shortened by 3 bases and J by 7 bases, with 12 bases between the two germline ends. The CDR3 has 13 amino acids. Germline CDR1 and CDR2: MNHEY and SMNVEV (reference sequence). The CDR3 reads CASSLGGRGTQYF. Written as DNA, the CDR3 is TGTGCCAGCAGTTTGGGGGGGCGTGGGACCCAGTACTTC.